A single sample is the source of the 30 T cell receptor beta chains below, sequenced in a study of blood T cell repertoires in COVID-19. TCRdb's table, derived via immunoSEQ multiplex PCR, lists solely in-frame clones and lacks some. The repertoire holds around 280,000 clones, with around 84% as singletons. Specimen: peripheral blood. The receptors shown here come from a man aged 70 or older with acute or convalescent COVID-19.

This clone turned up a few times. V is TRBV5-6 and J is TRBJ2-4, with D possibly being TRBD2 (5 bases). The CDR3 spans 14 residues. Germline CDR1 is SGHDT and CDR2 is YYEEEE. V was cut by 0 bases and J by 8 bases, with 12 bases left in between. DNA of the CDR3: TGTGCCAGCAGCTTGGATCCCTCGGAGGACATTCAGTACTTC. It yields the protein CASSLDPSEDIQYF.

The rearrangement joins TRBV6-1 to TRBJ2-3; 10 bases match TRBD2. The CDR3 runs to 17 residues. With V trimmed by 4 bases and J by 2 bases, 9 bases remained unmatched. Per germline, CDR1 MNHNS and CDR2 SASEGT. The CDR3 loop is CASSAGASGGLTDTQYF. The CDR3 region has the DNA TGTGCCAGCAGTGCGGGGGCTAGCGGGGGCCTCACAGATACGCAGTATTTT.

The chain employs TRBV7-8 and TRBJ2-7; 7 bases line up with TRBD1. Germline CDR1 is SGHVS and CDR2 is FQNEAQ. V gave up 5 bases and J gave up 7 bases; unmatched junction bases: 8. The CDR3 is 13 residues long. The CDR3, as DNA: TGTGCCAGCAGCGGGCCGGGACAGTGGGAGCAGTACTTC. As protein: CASSGPGQWEQYF.

The chain combines TRBV5-4 with TRBJ1-2; D is possibly TRBD1 (6 bases). The CDR3 runs 15 residues. Looked up from germline, CDR1 is SGHNT and CDR2 is YYREEE (reference sequence). With 4 bases removed from V and 5 bases from J, the gap between germline ends came to 18 bases. CDR3 amino acids: CASSHRTEDEYGYTF. For the CDR3, the DNA is TGTGCCAGCAGCCACCGGACAGAGGATGAATATGGCTACACCTTC.

Only a few counts were recorded for this clone. V is TRBV7-2 and J is TRBJ1-2, with 8 bases lining up with TRBD1. This CDR3 is 18 amino acids long. Germline lookup yields CDR1 SGHTA and CDR2 FQGNSA. J lost 6 bases, V lost 5 bases, and 20 bases had no gene match. CDR3 protein: CASSPAPTGAIPLHGYTF. The DNA of the CDR3 is TGTGCCAGCAGCCCAGCCCCGACAGGGGCGATCCCTTTGCATGGCTACACCTTC.

This chain connects TRBV5-1 to TRBJ2-1; the match to TRBD2 covers 11 bases. The V gene's germline CDR1 is SGHRS and CDR2 YFSETQ. CDR3 length equals 16 residues. Unmatched junction bases numbered 6, after V lost 0 bases and J lost 7 bases. The CDR3 nucleotides read TGCGCCAGCAGCTTGGAACTAGCGGGAGTTCGAAATGAGCAGTTCTTC. Translated: CASSLELAGVRNEQFF.

The J gene is TRBJ2-2, the V gene TRBV18, with TRBD2 identical over 14 bases. The CDR3 is 19 residues long. The germline V gene encodes CDR1 KGHSH and CDR2 LQKENI. V was clipped by 6 bases and J by 3 bases; unmatched bases: 12. The CDR3 DNA is TGTGCCAGCTCCCGATATGGGACTAGCGGGAGATCGGACACCGGGGAGCTGTTTTTT. Protein product: CASSRYGTSGRSDTGELFF.

With respect to this clone: One end of the junction varies from germline; a read error may be responsible. J is TRBJ2-5 and V is TRBV6-1, with 7 bases matching TRBD1. Germline V gene sequence: CDR1 MNHNS, CDR2 SASEGT. CDR3 length equals 13 residues. CDR3 nucleotide sequence: TGTGCCAGCAGCGAAGACAGGGTTGAGACCCAGTACTTC. It is translated as CASSEDRVETQYF.

The rearrangement joins TRBV4-2 to TRBJ1-6; TRBD1 matches at 8 bases. The CDR3 is made up of 18 amino acids. Looked up from germline, CDR1 is LGHNA and CDR2 is YNFKEQ. Losses at the gene ends were 0 bases for V and 1 base for J; bases not matched to a gene: 5. In nucleotides, the CDR3 is TGTGCCAGCAGCCAAGAATACAGGGGGAAATCCTATAATTCACCCCTCCACTTT. Protein product: CASSQEYRGKSYNSPLHF.

J is TRBJ2-7 and V is TRBV9; 14 nucleotides align to TRBD2. The CDR3 spans 15 residues. The germline V gene encodes CDR1 SGDLS and CDR2 YYNGEE. The J segment lost 6 bases and the V segment lost 4 bases, leaving 6 bases of the junction unmatched. The CDR3 region is CASSSRLAGGAEQYF. DNA of the CDR3: TGTGCCAGCAGCTCCAGACTAGCGGGAGGGGCCGAGCAGTACTTC.

This CDR3 is CATSRDRTDYGYTF. The CDR3 DNA sequence: TGTGCCACCAGCAGAGATCGGACAGACTATGGCTACACCTTC. V and J are TRBV15 and TRBJ1-2; D is perhaps TRBD1 (6 bases). V lost 0 bases and J lost 3, with 8 bases in between. The CDR3 consists of 14 residues. Germline V gene lookup returns CDR1 LNHNV and CDR2 YYDKDF (reference sequence).

This chain uses TRBV14 with TRBJ2-5; 7 nucleotides line up with TRBD1. With 3 bases clipped from V and 2 bases from J, the junction kept 6 bases outside the gene matches. The germline V gene has CDR1 SGHDN and CDR2 FVKESK. CDR3 length equals 15 residues. CDR3 loop: CASSHPGTAQETQYF. The CDR3 DNA reads as TGTGCCAGCAGCCACCCCGGGACAGCGCAAGAGACCCAGTACTTC.

This clone was counted a few times. This chain joins TRBV7-2 and TRBJ2-7, with a possible D match to TRBD2 (5 bases). V was shortened by 4 bases and J by 7 bases, with 14 bases between the two germline ends. The V gene's germline CDR1 is SGHTA and CDR2 FQGNSA. This CDR3 has 13 residues. DNA for the CDR3: TGTGCCAGCAGCTCCAGACCCTGGGAGGAGCAGTACTTC. It is translated as CASSSRPWEEQYF.

The chain combines TRBV6-6 with TRBJ2-7, with 10 bases matching TRBD1. V lost 7 bases and J lost 1; bases outside the gene matches: 7. The CDR3 consists of 15 residues. Per germline, CDR1 MNHNY and CDR2 SVGAGI (reference sequence). The CDR3 DNA reads as TGTGCCAGCACCCCAAGGGACAGGGGTTCCTACGAGCAGTACTTC. Its translation: CASTPRDRGSYEQYF.

The chain joins TRBV3-1 (or the pseudogene TRBV3-2) to TRBJ2-2; perhaps TRBD2 as D (6 bases). The CDR3 covers 14 residues. V lost 3 bases to trimming and J lost 7 bases, with 12 bases between them. CDR1 is LGHDT, CDR2 YNNKEL, per germline (reference sequence). CDR3 residues: CASSQRGAGGELFF. CDR3 in DNA: TGTGCCAGCAGCCAGAGAGGAGCGGGCGGGGAGCTGTTTTTT.

The chain has TRBV4-2 and TRBJ2-2; 11 bases align to TRBD2. The CDR3 totals 16 residues. The V segment lost 4 bases and the J segment 3 bases; nucleotides outside the gene matches: 4. The germline V gene has CDR1 LGHNA and CDR2 YNFKEQ. CDR3 amino acids: CASSPLAGGDTGELFF. The CDR3 bases are TGTGCCAGCAGCCCTTTAGCGGGGGGGGACACCGGGGAGCTGTTTTTT.

The chain employs TRBV28 and TRBJ2-3; TRBD2 matches at 11 bases. The CDR3 is 16 residues long. Germline V lookup: CDR1 MDHEN, CDR2 SYDVKM. The junction had 0 bases not matched to a gene; V was cut back by 0 bases and J by 1 base. CDR3 sequence: CASSLWTSGGTDTQYF. The CDR3 DNA is TGTGCCAGCAGTTTATGGACTAGCGGGGGCACAGATACGCAGTATTTT.

V and J are TRBV30 and TRBJ1-4; 8 nucleotides line up with TRBD1. V trimming: 1 base; J trimming: 7 bases; junction bases outside the gene matches: 8. This CDR3 contains 15 residues. Germline V CDR1 and CDR2: GTSNPN, SVGIG (reference sequence). The CDR3 here is CAWSETGTGGEKLFF. Written as DNA, the CDR3 is TGTGCCTGGAGTGAAACCGGGACAGGAGGTGAAAAACTGTTTTTT.

This chain joins TRBV7-2 and TRBJ2-3; 11 bases are shared with TRBD2. The CDR3 loop spans 16 amino acids. Germline values: CDR1 SGHTA, CDR2 FQGNSA. V lost 7 bases and J lost 2; bases outside the gene matches: 8. This CDR3 is CASIPGTSGFTDTQYF. CDR3 bases: TGTGCCAGCATCCCCGGGACTAGCGGCTTCACAGATACGCAGTATTTT. The full variable domain, its missing parts supplied by reference TRBV7-2 and TRBJ2-3, is GAGVSQSPSNKVTEKGKDVELRCDPISGHTALYWYRQSLGQGLEFLIYFQGNSAPDKSGLPSDRFSAERTGGSVSTLTIQRTQQEDSAVYLCASIPGTSGFTDTQYFGPGTRLTVL.

The V and J genes are TRBV30 and TRBJ1-5; D gene uncertain. The CDR3 covers 13 residues. The germline V gene has CDR1 GTSNPN and CDR2 SVGIG (reference sequence). The ends were cut back, 1 base at V and 1 base at J, with 5 bases in the middle. The CDR3 loop is CAWSELSNQPQHF. The CDR3 DNA sequence: TGTGCCTGGAGTGAGCTAAGCAATCAGCCCCAGCATTTT.

This clone was detected once. V and J are TRBV28 and TRBJ1-5; 7 bases line up with TRBD1. Germline lookup yields CDR1 MDHEN and CDR2 SYDVKM. The CDR3 is made up of 15 amino acids. The V gene end was trimmed by 4 bases and the J gene end by 10 bases; junction bases not matched to a gene: 13. CDR3 residues: CASSSRQGNRTPQHF. CDR3 nucleotides: TGTGCCAGCAGTTCGCGACAGGGAAACCGGACACCCCAGCATTTT.

The V gene is TRBV5-4, the J gene TRBJ1-3; unclear D gene. Germline CDR1 is SGHNT and CDR2 is YYREEE (reference sequence). V was cut by 2 bases and J by 4 bases, with 10 bases left in between. The length of the CDR3 is 14 residues. CDR3 in amino acids: CASSFGIGGNTIYF. CDR3 DNA sequence: TGTGCCAGCAGCTTCGGAATCGGGGGAAACACCATATATTTT.

This clone showed up just a few times. The gene calls are TRBV5-5 and TRBJ2-5; 10 bases agree with TRBD1. The CDR3 has 17 amino acids. Trimming removed 2 bases from V and 4 bases from J; junction bases left unmatched: 11. The V gene's germline CDR1 is SGHKS and CDR2 YYEKEE (reference sequence). As DNA, the CDR3 is TGTGCCAGCAGCTTTTCCCGGACAGGGGGGATTGGAGAGACCCAGTACTTC. It is translated as CASSFSRTGGIGETQYF. Complete variable domain (other parts from reference TRBV5-5 and TRBJ2-5): DAGVTQSPTHLIKTRGQQVTLRCSPISGHKSVSWYQQVLGQGPQFIFQYYEKEERGRGNFPDRFSARQFPNYSSELNVNALLLGDSALYLCASSFSRTGGIGETQYFGPGTRLLVL.

This chain connects TRBV5-5 to TRBJ2-2; D is possibly TRBD1 (6 bases). V gave up 5 bases and J gave up 0 bases, with 8 bases separating them. There are 14 residues in the CDR3. Germline CDR1 SGHKS, CDR2 YYEKEE (reference sequence). The CDR3: CASRGTSNTGELFF. CDR3 DNA: TGTGCCAGCAGGGGGACATCGAACACCGGGGAGCTGTTTTTT.

This chain connects TRBV10-1 to TRBJ2-3, with 12 bases aligning to TRBD2. The CDR3 is 15 residues long. Germline trimming cut 5 bases from V and 6 bases from J; bases unmatched to any gene: 6. CDR1 and CDR2 (germline): WNHNN, SYGVQD (reference sequence). CDR3 region: CASSRTSGNWDTQYF. The CDR3 nucleotides are TGCGCCAGCAGTCGGACTAGCGGGAATTGGGATACGCAGTATTTT.

The J gene is TRBJ2-1, the V gene TRBV10-1; 7 bases are a match to TRBD2. CDR3 length: 16 amino acids. The germline CDR1 and CDR2 sequences are WNHNN and SYGVQD (reference sequence). Trimming at V came to 8 bases and at J to 5 bases, leaving 15 bases not matched to a gene. The DNA of the CDR3 is TGCGCCAGCCCCGCGGCCGGGAGCGGGATCAACAATGAGCAGTTCTTC. This gives the protein CASPAAGSGINNEQFF.

The chain combines TRBV29-1 with TRBJ2-7, with D possibly TRBD2 on 7 matching bases. The germline V gene has CDR1 SQVTM and CDR2 ANQGSEA. The CDR3 consists of 13 residues. V was cut by 5 bases and J by 2 bases, with 13 bases left in between. Here the CDR3 reads CSVLGGPPYEQYF. The CDR3 DNA reads TGCAGCGTTCTGGGGGGGCCACCCTACGAGCAGTACTTC.

The chain recombines TRBV19 with TRBJ1-2; the match to TRBD1 covers 8 bases. Germline values: CDR1 LNHDA, CDR2 SQIVND (reference sequence). V shed 6 bases, J shed 3 bases, and the junction held 3 bases outside the gene matches. The CDR3 loop spans 13 amino acids. The CDR3 DNA is TGTGCCAGTAGGTCGACAGGGGACTATGGCTACACCTTC. The encoded protein is CASRSTGDYGYTF.

The rearrangement links TRBV10-1 to TRBJ1-1, with a tentative D call TRBD1 (5 bases). Trimming took off 6 bases at V and 6 bases at J, with 20 bases between the two ends. From germline, CDR1 is WNHNN and CDR2 SYGVQD (reference sequence). The CDR3 is 15 amino acids. The CDR3 DNA reads TGCGCCAGCAGCAAAGGACCGGGGGGAGGCTCTGAAGCTTTCTTT. Its translation is CASSKGPGGGSEAFF.

V is TRBV5-1 and J is TRBJ2-1, with TRBD2 identical over 8 bases. This CDR3 has 13 residues. Germline V gene sequence: CDR1 SGHRS, CDR2 YFSETQ. The V gene end was trimmed by 0 bases and the J gene end by 9 bases; junction bases not matched to a gene: 2. Here the CDR3 reads CASSLGLAGEQFF. As DNA, the CDR3 is TGCGCCAGCAGCTTGGGCCTAGCGGGTGAGCAGTTCTTC.